This TCR beta chain is from a study of blood T cell repertoires in COVID-19. TCRdb's copy holds only in-frame clones and misses some; the assay was immunoSEQ multiplex PCR. The sample has roughly 68,000 clones, 75% to 90% seen once. This CDR3 spans 16 amino acids. Trimming took 5 bases from V and 5 from J, leaving 19 bases between them. CDR1 MNHEY and CDR2 SMNVEV come from the germline V gene (reference sequence). The sample holds one count of this clone. Source material: peripheral blood. This sequence was found in a woman of 80 years or more with acute or convalescent COVID-19. This chain uses TRBV27 with TRBJ1-5, with a weak D call TRBD1 (6 bases). The CDR3 DNA reads TGTGCCAGCAGTCTAACAGGGCAGGGGCTACATCAGCCCCAGCATTTT. Encoded protein: CASSLTGQGLHQPQHF.